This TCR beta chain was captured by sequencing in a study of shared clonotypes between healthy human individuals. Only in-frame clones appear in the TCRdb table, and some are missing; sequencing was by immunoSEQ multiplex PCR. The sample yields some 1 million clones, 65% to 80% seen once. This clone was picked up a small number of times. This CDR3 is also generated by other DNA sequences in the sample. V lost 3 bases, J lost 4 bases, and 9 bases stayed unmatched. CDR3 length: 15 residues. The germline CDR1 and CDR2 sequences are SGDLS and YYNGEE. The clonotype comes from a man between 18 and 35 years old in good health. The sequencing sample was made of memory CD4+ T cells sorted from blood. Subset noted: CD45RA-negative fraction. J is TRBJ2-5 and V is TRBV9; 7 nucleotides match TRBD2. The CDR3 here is CASSARGGSLETQYF. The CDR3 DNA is TGTGCCAGCAGCGCCCGTGGCGGGAGTTTAGAGACCCAGTACTTC.